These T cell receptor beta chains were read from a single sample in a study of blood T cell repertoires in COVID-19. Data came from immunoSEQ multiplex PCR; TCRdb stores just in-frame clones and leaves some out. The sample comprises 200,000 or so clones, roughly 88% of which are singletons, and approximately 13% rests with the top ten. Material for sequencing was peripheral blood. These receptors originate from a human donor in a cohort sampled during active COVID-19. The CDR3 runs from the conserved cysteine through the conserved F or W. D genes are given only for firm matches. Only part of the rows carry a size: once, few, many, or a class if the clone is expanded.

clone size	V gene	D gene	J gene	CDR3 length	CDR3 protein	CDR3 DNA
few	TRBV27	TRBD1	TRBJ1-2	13	CASSRDRNYGYTF	TGTGCCAGCAGTCGGGACAGAAACTATGGCTACACCTTC
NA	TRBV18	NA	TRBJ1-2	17	CASSPPSVGRSNDGYTF	TGTGCCAGCTCACCACCGTCGGTAGGAAGGAGCAATGATGGCTACACCTTC
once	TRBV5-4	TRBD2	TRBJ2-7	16	CASSMAIGTRSYEQYF	TGTGCCAGCAGCATGGCCATCGGGACTAGGTCCTACGAGCAGTACTTC
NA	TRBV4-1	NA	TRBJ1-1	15	CASSLGRTDLTEAFF	TGCGCCAGCAGCCTTGGAAGGACAGACCTCACTGAAGCTTTCTTT
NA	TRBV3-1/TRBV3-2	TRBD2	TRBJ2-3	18	CASSQRGLAGGRTDTQYF	TGTGCCAGCAGCCAGCGGGGACTAGCGGGAGGCCGCACAGATACGCAGTATTTT
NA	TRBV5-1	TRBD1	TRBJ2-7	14	CASREQGGSYEQYF	TGCGCCAGCAGAGAACAGGGGGGCTCCTACGAGCAGTACTTC
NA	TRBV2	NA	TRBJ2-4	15	CASSEDGGRKNIQYF	TGTGCCAGCAGTGAGGATGGGGGGAGGAAAAACATTCAGTACTTC
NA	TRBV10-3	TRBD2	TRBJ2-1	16	CATGTSGSASYNEQFF	TGTGCCACTGGGACTAGCGGGAGTGCTTCCTACAATGAGCAGTTCTTC
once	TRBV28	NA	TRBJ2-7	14	CASSPGHLTGEQYF	TGTGCCAGCAGTCCGGGACACCTTACGGGCGAGCAGTACTTC
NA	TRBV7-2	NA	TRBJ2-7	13	CASSLFAGVEQYF	TGTGCCAGCAGCTTATTTGCCGGGGTTGAGCAGTACTTC
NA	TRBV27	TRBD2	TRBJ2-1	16	CASSLSGLAGADEQFF	TGTGCCAGCAGTTTATCGGGACTAGCGGGAGCTGATGAGCAGTTCTTC
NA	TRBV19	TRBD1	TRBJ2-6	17	CASSRARGPSGANVLTF	TGTGCCAGTAGTCGAGCCAGGGGGCCCTCTGGGGCCAACGTCCTGACTTTC
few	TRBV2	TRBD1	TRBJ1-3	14	CASRGTGSGNTIYF	TGTGCCAGCAGGGGGACAGGGTCTGGAAACACCATATATTTT
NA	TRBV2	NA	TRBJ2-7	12	CASTSVGAGRYF	TGTGCCAGCACCTCAGTGGGGGCCGGGCGGTACTTC
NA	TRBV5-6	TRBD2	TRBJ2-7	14	CASSPYGGAYEQYF	TGTGCCAGCTCTCCGTACGGGGGGGCGTACGAGCAGTACTTC
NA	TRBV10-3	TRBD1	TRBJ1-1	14	CAISSGQGFAEAFF	TGTGCCATCAGCTCCGGACAGGGGTTTGCTGAAGCTTTCTTT
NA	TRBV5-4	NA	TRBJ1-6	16	CASSPGLGSDHSPLHF	TGTGCCAGCAGCCCAGGACTTGGCAGCGATCATTCACCCCTCCACTTT
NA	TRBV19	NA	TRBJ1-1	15	CASSTRQLSNTEAFF	TGTGCCAGTAGTACCCGACAGTTATCGAACACTGAAGCTTTCTTT
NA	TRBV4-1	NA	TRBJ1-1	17	CASSHLTGAGRNAEAFF	TGCGCCAGCAGCCATCTGACTGGGGCGGGGAGGAACGCTGAAGCTTTCTTT
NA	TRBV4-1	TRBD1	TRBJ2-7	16	CASSQLTGGTSYEQYF	TGCGCCAGCAGCCAACTGACAGGGGGCACCTCCTACGAGCAGTACTTC
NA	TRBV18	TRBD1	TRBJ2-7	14	CASSVDRRFEEQYF	TGTGCCAGCTCTGTGGACAGGCGATTTGAAGAGCAGTACTTC
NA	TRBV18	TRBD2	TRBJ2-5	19	CASSPNIPGTSGSYETQYF	TGTGCCAGCTCACCCAATATTCCCGGGACTAGCGGGAGTTATGAGACCCAGTACTTC
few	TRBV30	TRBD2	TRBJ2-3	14	CASSGTSPADTQYF	TGTGCCAGTTCCGGGACTAGCCCGGCGGATACGCAGTATTTT
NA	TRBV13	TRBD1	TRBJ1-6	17	CASSYRGGQGVNSPLHF	TGTGCCAGCAGCTACCGCGGGGGACAGGGGGTTAATTCACCCCTCCACTTT
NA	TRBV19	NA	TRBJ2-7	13	CASSIDFFNEQYF	TGTGCCAGTAGTATAGATTTTTTCAACGAGCAGTACTTC
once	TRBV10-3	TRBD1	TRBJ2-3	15	CAIRDTGGYTDTQYF	TGTGCCATCAGAGATACAGGGGGCTACACAGATACGCAGTATTTT
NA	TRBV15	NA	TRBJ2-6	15	CATSRGDPGANVLTF	TGTGCCACCAGTCGCGGGGATCCTGGGGCCAACGTCCTGACTTTC
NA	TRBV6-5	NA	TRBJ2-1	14	CASSNGASYNEQFF	TGTGCCAGCAGCAATGGGGCTTCCTACAATGAGCAGTTCTTC
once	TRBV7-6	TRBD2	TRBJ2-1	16	CASSTGGDFSYNEQFF	TGTGCCAGCAGCACGGGGGGGGACTTCTCCTACAATGAGCAGTTCTTC
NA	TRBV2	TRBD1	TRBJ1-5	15	CASRTGLRNYQPQHF	TGTGCCAGCAGGACAGGGCTACGTAATTATCAGCCCCAGCATTTT
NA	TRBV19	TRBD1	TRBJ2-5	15	CASSVDRGPLGTQYF	TGTGCCAGTAGTGTCGACAGGGGACCCCTCGGGACCCAGTACTTC
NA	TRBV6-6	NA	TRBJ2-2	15	CASSYQRAPTGELFF	TGTGCCAGCAGTTACCAGCGGGCCCCAACCGGGGAGCTGTTTTTT
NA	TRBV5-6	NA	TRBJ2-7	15	CASSLAGGVIYEQYF	TGTGCCAGCAGCTTGGCCGGAGGGGTTATTTACGAGCAGTACTTC
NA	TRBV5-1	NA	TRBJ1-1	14	CASSLELINTEAFF	TGCGCCAGCAGCTTGGAACTGATCAACACTGAAGCTTTCTTT
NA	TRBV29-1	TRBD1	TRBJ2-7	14	CSVEGDSGSYEQYF	TGCAGCGTTGAAGGGGACAGCGGATCCTACGAGCAGTACTTC
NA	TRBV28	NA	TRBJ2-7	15	CASSFAVGSWYEQYF	TGTGCCAGCAGTTTCGCTGTGGGCAGTTGGTACGAGCAGTACTTC
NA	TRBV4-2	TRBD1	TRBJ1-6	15	CASSQGRDRGSPLHF	TGTGCCAGCAGCCAAGGTCGGGACAGGGGATCACCCCTCCACTTT
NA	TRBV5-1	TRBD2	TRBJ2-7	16	CASSKTSGGPPYEQYF	TGCGCCAGCAGCAAGACTAGCGGAGGACCTCCCTACGAGCAGTACTTC
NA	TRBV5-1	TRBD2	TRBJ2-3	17	CASSLAGLAGNTDTQYF	TGCGCCAGCAGCTTGGCCGGGCTAGCGGGGAATACAGATACGCAGTATTTT
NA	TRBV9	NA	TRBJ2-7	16	CASSAGLEGSSYEQYF	TGTGCCAGCAGCGCCGGTCTGGAGGGAAGCTCCTACGAGCAGTACTTC
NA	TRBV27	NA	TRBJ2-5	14	CASRYTVLQETQYF	TGTGCCAGCAGGTACACAGTGCTCCAAGAGACCCAGTACTTC
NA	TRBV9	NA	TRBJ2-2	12	CASSSRTGELFF	TGTGCCAGCAGCTCTAGAACCGGGGAGCTGTTTTTT
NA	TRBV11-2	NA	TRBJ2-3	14	CASTEHLSTDTQYF	TGTGCCAGCACCGAACACCTCAGCACAGATACGCAGTATTTT
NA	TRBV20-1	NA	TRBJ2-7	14	CSASASGAPYEQYF	TGCAGTGCTAGTGCGTCAGGGGCCCCCTACGAGCAGTACTTC
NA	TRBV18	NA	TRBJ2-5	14	CASSPVSVQETQYF	TGTGCCAGCTCACCAGTCTCAGTCCAAGAGACCCAGTACTTC
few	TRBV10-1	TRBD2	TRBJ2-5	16	CASSGGAAGEKETQYF	TGCGCCAGCAGTGGGGGAGCAGCGGGAGAAAAGGAGACCCAGTACTTC
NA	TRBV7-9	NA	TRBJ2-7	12	CASSRDTYEQYF	TGTGCCAGCAGCCGGGACACCTACGAGCAGTACTTC
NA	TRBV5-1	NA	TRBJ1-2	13	CASSLDLPYGYTF	TGCGCCAGCAGCTTGGATCTTCCCTATGGCTACACCTTC
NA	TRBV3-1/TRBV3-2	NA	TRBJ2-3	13	CASSAGLTNTQYF	TGTGCCAGCAGCGCGGGTCTAACTAATACGCAGTATTTT
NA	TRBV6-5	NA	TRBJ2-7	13	CASSLQLRGEQYF	TGTGCCAGTTCCCTGCAATTGCGCGGTGAGCAGTACTTC
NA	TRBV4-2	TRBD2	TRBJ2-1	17	CASSPRLAGGPGNEQFF	TGTGCCAGCAGCCCCCGACTAGCGGGAGGGCCGGGAAATGAGCAGTTCTTC
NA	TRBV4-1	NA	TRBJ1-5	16	CASSQDPTGNNQPQHF	TGCGCCAGCAGCCAAGACCCGACAGGCAACAATCAGCCCCAGCATTTT
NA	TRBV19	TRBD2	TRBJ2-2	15	CASTRSGSLTGELFF	TGTGCCAGTACCCGTAGCGGGAGTCTCACCGGGGAGCTGTTTTTT
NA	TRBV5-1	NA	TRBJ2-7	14	CASSSGEALYEQYF	TGCGCCAGCAGCTCGGGGGAGGCCCTCTACGAGCAGTACTTC
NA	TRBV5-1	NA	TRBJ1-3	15	CASSLARGSGNTIYF	TGCGCCAGCAGCCTGGCGCGCGGCTCTGGAAACACCATATATTTT
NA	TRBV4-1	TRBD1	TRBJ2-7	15	CASSRSPGQSYEQYF	TGCGCCAGCAGCCGCTCACCGGGACAGTCCTACGAGCAGTACTTC
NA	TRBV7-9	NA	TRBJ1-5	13	CASSPSGNQPQHF	TGTGCCAGCAGCCCCAGCGGCAATCAGCCCCAGCATTTT
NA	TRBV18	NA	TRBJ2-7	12	CASSGGQHEQYF	TGTGCCAGCTCAGGGGGCCAGCACGAGCAGTACTTC